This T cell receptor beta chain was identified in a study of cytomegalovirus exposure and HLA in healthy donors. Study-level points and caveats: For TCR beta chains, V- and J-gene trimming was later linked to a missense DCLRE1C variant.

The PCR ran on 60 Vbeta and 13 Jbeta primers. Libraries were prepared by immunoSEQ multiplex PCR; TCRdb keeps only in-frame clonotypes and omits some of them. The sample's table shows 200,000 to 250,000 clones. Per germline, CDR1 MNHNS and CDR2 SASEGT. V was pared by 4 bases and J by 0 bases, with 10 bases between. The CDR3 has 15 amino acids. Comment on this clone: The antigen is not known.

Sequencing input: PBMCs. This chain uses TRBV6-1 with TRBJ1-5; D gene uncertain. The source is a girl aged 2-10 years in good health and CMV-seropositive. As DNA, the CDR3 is TGTGCCAGCAGTGTCTGGGCAGATAGCAATCAGCCCCAGCATTTT. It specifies CASSVWADSNQPQHF.